The 24 T cell receptor beta chains reported below all come from one sample, sequenced in a study of shared clonotypes between healthy human individuals. Assay: immunoSEQ multiplex PCR; the TCRdb copy retains only in-frame clones and omits some. Counted here are some 2.1 million clones, 95% occurring once; the ten biggest clones make up more than 0.1%. Input material: naive CD4+ T cells sorted from blood. Subset here: CD45RA+ positively selected. The receptors derive from a man aged 18-30 years in good health.

Turning to this clone: The same CDR3 arises from other DNA sequences in this sample as well. The chain uses TRBV7-2 and TRBJ2-7, with D hard to call. This CDR3 is built from 11 residues. The V end was cut by 5 bases, the J end by 4 bases, with 6 bases between. Germline CDR1 is SGHTA and CDR2 is FQGNSA. Written as DNA, the CDR3 is TGTGCCAGCAGCCTTAATTACGAGCAGTACTTC. It translates to CASSLNYEQYF.

Concerning this clone: This same CDR3 is encoded by further DNA sequences in the sample. The J gene is TRBJ2-3, the V gene TRBV5-1; either TRBD1 or TRBD2 may fit D (5 bases each). Germline V gene lookup returns CDR1 SGHRS and CDR2 YFSETQ. The CDR3 spans 14 residues. Trimming removed 7 bases from V and 0 bases from J, with 12 bases in between. CDR3 nucleotide sequence: TGCGCCAGCGGCAGTGGGGGTAGCACAGATACGCAGTATTTT. Protein product: CASGSGGSTDTQYF.

The chain couples TRBV7-9 to TRBJ2-3; weak D call: TRBD1 (5 bases). Germline V gene sequence: CDR1 SEHNR, CDR2 FQNEAQ (reference sequence). The CDR3 has 17 residues. V was cut by 2 bases and J by 0 bases, with 15 bases left in between. CDR3 loop: CASSLWGWESSTDTQYF. The DNA of the CDR3 is TGTGCCAGCAGCTTATGGGGCTGGGAATCTAGCACAGATACGCAGTATTTT. Using reference TRBV7-9 and TRBJ2-3 for the parts outside the CDR3, the full variable domain is DTGVSQNPRHKITKRGQNVTFRCDPISEHNRLYWYRQTLGQGPEFLTYFQNEAQLEKSRLLSDRFSAERPKGSFSTLEIQRTEQGDSAMYLCASSLWGWESSTDTQYFGPGTRLTVL.

This chain joins TRBV5-1 and TRBJ2-5; D gene ambiguous. The CDR3 runs to 12 residues. Germline V gene lookup returns CDR1 SGHRS and CDR2 YFSETQ. V lost 4 bases and J 4 bases, leaving 8 bases between the germline ends. This CDR3 is CASSVAAETQYF. For the CDR3, the DNA is TGCGCCAGCAGCGTGGCAGCAGAGACCCAGTACTTC.

The chain combines TRBV25-1 with TRBJ2-2; D uncertain. CDR1 is MGHDK and CDR2 is SYGVNS in the germline V gene. The V gene lost 6 bases and the J gene lost 6 bases, with 11 bases spanning the gap. The CDR3 runs to 13 residues. In DNA, the CDR3 is TGTGCCAGCAGCCCAACGGTGGCCGGGGAGCTGTTTTTT. Translation gives CASSPTVAGELFF.

About this clone: This sample includes further DNA sequences coding for the same CDR3. This chain links TRBV27 with TRBJ2-2; no reliable D call. V lost 0 bases and J 4 bases, leaving 6 bases between the germline ends. The CDR3 has 14 residues. The germline V gene encodes CDR1 MNHEY and CDR2 SMNVEV (reference sequence). The CDR3 DNA sequence: TGTGCCAGCAGTTTATCAGGCGGCACCGGGGAGCTGTTTTTT. Its translation is CASSLSGGTGELFF.

This clone appeared a single time. The chain has TRBV9 and TRBJ2-1; maybe TRBD2 (5 bases). Deletions cut 0 bases from V and 8 bases from J, with 15 bases between. Germline V CDR1 and CDR2: SGDLS, YYNGEE. This CDR3 is 15 amino acids long. CDR3 DNA: TGTGCCAGCAGCGTAGAGGTGCGGGCATGGGATGAGCAGTTCTTC. It specifies CASSVEVRAWDEQFF.

V and J are TRBV6-5 and TRBJ1-6, with D unresolved. Trimming cost V 4 bases and J 9 bases, with 13 bases left between them. Germline values: CDR1 MNHEY, CDR2 SVGAGI. The CDR3 has 14 amino acids. The CDR3: CASSSRAFASPLHF. CDR3 DNA: TGTGCCAGCAGTTCCCGGGCCTTCGCTTCACCCCTCCACTTT.

This chain joins TRBV30 and TRBJ2-3, with a tentative D call TRBD2 (5 bases). The CDR3 has 14 amino acids. Trimming cost V 1 base and J 2 bases, with 10 bases left between them. Looked up from germline, CDR1 is GTSNPN and CDR2 is SVGIG (reference sequence). The CDR3 DNA reads TGTGCCTGGAGTGGAGGGATTCACACAGATACGCAGTATTTT. Its protein product is CAWSGGIHTDTQYF. Together with reference TRBV30 and TRBJ2-3, the CDR3 gives the full variable domain: SQTIHQWPATLVQPVGSPLSLECTVEGTSNPNLYWYRQAAGRGLQLLFYSVGIGQISSEVPQNLSASRPQDRQFILSSKKLLLSDSGFYLCAWSGGIHTDTQYFGPGTRLTVL.

The chain couples TRBV6-6 to TRBJ1-2, with D unclear. V lost 0 bases and J lost 8, with 13 bases in between. CDR3 length equals 14 residues. CDR1 and CDR2 from the germline V gene are MNHNY and SVGAGI (reference sequence). CDR3 DNA sequence: TGTGCCAGCAGTTACTCTGTCCGGCTTAACGGCTACACCTTC. This gives the protein CASSYSVRLNGYTF.

As to this clone: Other DNA sequences in the sample encode the same CDR3. The CDR3 reads CASSERTYNEQFF. The CDR3 DNA is TGTGCCAGCAGTGAAAGGACTTACAATGAGCAGTTCTTC. V and J are TRBV2 and TRBJ2-1; D may be TRBD2 (5 bases). Germline-derived CDR1 and CDR2 are SNHLY and FYNNEI. This CDR3 comprises 13 residues. Trimming took off 2 bases at V and 4 bases at J, with 6 bases between the two ends.

This rearrangement joins TRBV12-5 to TRBJ2-5; 12 bases are shared with TRBD2. V lost 6 bases, J lost 2 bases, and 7 bases stayed unmatched. Germline V gives CDR1 LGHNT, CDR2 FRNRAP. The CDR3 is 16 residues long. CDR3 in amino acids: CASGRTSGKIQETQYF. The CDR3 region has the DNA TGTGCTAGTGGACGGACTAGCGGGAAGATTCAAGAGACCCAGTACTTC.

The chain joins TRBV7-9 to TRBJ1-4; D gene unclear. Germline assignment: CDR1 SEHNR and CDR2 FQNEAQ (reference sequence). V lost 1 base and J lost 3, with 9 bases in between. This CDR3 is built from 15 residues. The CDR3: CASSLGGVANEKLFF. CDR3 DNA: TGTGCCAGCAGCTTAGGTGGGGTGGCTAATGAAAAACTGTTTTTT.

A word on this clone: Other nucleotide sequences in the sample specify the same CDR3. V usage is TRBV10-3 and J usage is TRBJ1-6; possibly TRBD1 for D (6 bases). Germline V gives CDR1 ENHRY, CDR2 SYGVKD. V gave up 0 bases and J gave up 6 bases, with 9 bases separating them. The CDR3 sequence is 15 residues long. In DNA, the CDR3 is TGTGCCATCAGTGAGTCAACAGGGACTAATTCACCCCTCCACTTT. Its translation is CAISESTGTNSPLHF.

The sample holds one count of this clone. The chain joins TRBV6-5 to TRBJ1-2, with D unclear. Germline V gene lookup returns CDR1 MNHEY and CDR2 SVGAGI. Deletions cut 3 bases from V and 6 bases from J, with 11 bases between. The CDR3 loop spans 13 amino acids. CDR3 region: CASSYSGLNGYTF. The CDR3 region has the DNA TGTGCCAGCAGTTATAGCGGGTTAAATGGCTACACCTTC.

The V and J genes are TRBV5-4 and TRBJ2-5; no reliable D call. The germline gives CDR1 SGHNT, CDR2 YYREEE (reference sequence). This CDR3 has 14 amino acids. V lost 1 base to trimming and J lost 0 bases, with 7 bases between them. DNA for the CDR3: TGTGCCAGCAGCTTGTTTAGTTACCAAGAGACCCAGTACTTC. It codes for CASSLFSYQETQYF.

The chain employs TRBV19 and TRBJ2-2, with D perhaps matching TRBD1 (6 bases). This CDR3 spans 14 amino acids. The V end was cut by 2 bases, the J end by 4 bases, with 8 bases between. CDR1 and CDR2 from the germline V gene are LNHDA and SQIVND (reference sequence). The CDR3 DNA sequence: TGTGCCAGTAGTATACAGGGGCCCACCGGGGAGCTGTTTTTT. This codes for CASSIQGPTGELFF.

The rearrangement links TRBV5-1 to TRBJ2-5; possibly TRBD2 for D (5 bases). The V gene lost 4 bases and the J gene lost 1 base, with 11 bases spanning the gap. Germline loops: CDR1 SGHRS, CDR2 YFSETQ. This CDR3 spans 14 amino acids. The CDR3 region is CASSPERTQETQYF. The CDR3 DNA reads as TGCGCCAGCAGCCCGGAGCGGACCCAAGAGACCCAGTACTTC.

On this clone itself: Other nucleotide sequences in the sample specify the same CDR3. J is TRBJ1-2 and V is TRBV28; a weak D match, TRBD1 (5 bases). The CDR3 consists of 12 residues. The V gene's germline CDR1 is MDHEN and CDR2 SYDVKM. Trimming removed 6 bases at V and 5 bases at J, with 10 bases between. The CDR3 bases are TGTGCCAGCAGCAGCGGGGGATATGGCTACACCTTC. Amino acids: CASSSGGYGYTF.

This chain uses TRBV5-4 with TRBJ1-1; 8 bases fit TRBD1. The CDR3 runs 14 residues. V dropped 4 bases and J dropped 6; count of bases not matched to a gene: 8. Per germline, CDR1 SGHNT and CDR2 YYREEE (reference sequence). In nucleotides, the CDR3 is TGTGCCAGCAGCGACGCTACAGGGGGTGCTGAAGCTTTCTTT. Protein product: CASSDATGGAEAFF.

The CDR3 DNA follows: TGTGCCAGTAGTATCGGGGACAGGAGAGGTTCACCCCTCCACTTT. Translated: CASSIGDRRGSPLHF. The rearrangement uses TRBV19 and TRBJ1-6; 8 nucleotides align to TRBD1. Germline V gene sequence: CDR1 LNHDA, CDR2 SQIVND (reference sequence). Trimming at V came to 3 bases and at J to 9 bases, leaving 7 bases not matched to a gene. The CDR3 runs to 15 residues.

V and J are TRBV6-1 and TRBJ2-5; possible D gene TRBD1, 7 bases. This CDR3 is built from 14 residues. Between the trimmed V and J ends, which lost 5 bases and 4 bases, there was a span of 14 bases. Germline V gene data show CDR1 as MNHNS and CDR2 as SASEGT. The CDR3 reads CASSINRGGETQYF. In DNA form, the CDR3 reads TGTGCCAGCAGTATAAACAGGGGAGGAGAGACCCAGTACTTC.

The rearrangement uses TRBV28 and TRBJ1-6; TRBD1 matches 11 bases. The V and J ends lost 7 bases and 9 bases, in that order; junction bases with no gene match: 5. The germline V gene has CDR1 MDHEN and CDR2 SYDVKM. This CDR3 region has 14 residues. CDR3 coding DNA: TGTGCCAGCAATACGGACAGGGGGCGTTCACCCCTCCACTTT. It encodes CASNTDRGRSPLHF.

The chain has TRBV25-1 and TRBJ2-3; D gene unclear. Trimming took 6 bases from V and 1 from J, leaving 11 bases between them. Germline assignment: CDR1 MGHDK and CDR2 SYGVNS. This CDR3 is built from 14 residues. CDR3 in amino acids: CASRPTGGTDTQYF. CDR3 coding DNA: TGTGCCAGCAGGCCAACGGGTGGCACAGATACGCAGTATTTT. The full variable domain, in which reference TRBV25-1 and TRBJ2-3 provide the parts outside the CDR3, is EADIYQTPRYLVIGTGKKITLECSQTMGHDKMYWYQQDPGMELHLIHYSYGVNSTEKGDLSSESTVSRIRTEHFPLTLESARPSHTSQYLCASRPTGGTDTQYFGPGTRLTVL.